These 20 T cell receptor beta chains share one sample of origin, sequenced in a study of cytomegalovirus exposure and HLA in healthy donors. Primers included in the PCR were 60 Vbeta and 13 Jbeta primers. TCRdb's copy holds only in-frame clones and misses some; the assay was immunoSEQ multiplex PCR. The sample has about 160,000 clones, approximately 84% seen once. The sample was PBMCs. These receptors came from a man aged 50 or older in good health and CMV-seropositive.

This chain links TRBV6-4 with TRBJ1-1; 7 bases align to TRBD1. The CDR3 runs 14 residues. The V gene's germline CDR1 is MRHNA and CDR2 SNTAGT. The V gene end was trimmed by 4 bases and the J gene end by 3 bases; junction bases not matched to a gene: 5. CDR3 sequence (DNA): TGTGCCAGCAGTGCACGACAGGGCGACACTGAAGCTTTCTTT. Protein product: CASSARQGDTEAFF.

CDR3 region: CASSAEAGATYEQYF. CDR3 nucleotide sequence: TGTGCCAGCAGTGCAGAGGCGGGGGCTACCTACGAGCAGTACTTC. The chain has TRBV6-1 and TRBJ2-7; tentatively, D is TRBD2 (7 bases). The V and J ends lost 4 bases and 2 bases respectively, with 15 bases between them. Germline V CDR1 and CDR2: MNHNS, SASEGT. The CDR3 is 15 residues long.

In DNA form, the CDR3 reads TGTGCCAGCAGCCAGGGACTAGCGCAATTCGGCGAGCAGTACTTC. Translation gives CASSQGLAQFGEQYF. The chain is built from TRBV7-2 and TRBJ2-7; 10 bases match TRBD2. The CDR3 consists of 15 residues. After removal of 5 bases from V and 6 bases from J, the junction contained 10 bases not matched to a gene. Looked up from germline, CDR1 is SGHTA and CDR2 is FQGNSA.

CDR3 amino acids: CASSQGAGTDTQYF. In DNA form, the CDR3 reads TGTGCCAGCAGCCAAGGGGCCGGAACAGATACGCAGTATTTT. The V gene is TRBV4-2, the J gene TRBJ2-3; no clear D gene. Germline V gives CDR1 LGHNA, CDR2 YNFKEQ. Trimming stripped 1 base from V and 3 bases from J, with 8 bases between. The CDR3 runs 14 residues.

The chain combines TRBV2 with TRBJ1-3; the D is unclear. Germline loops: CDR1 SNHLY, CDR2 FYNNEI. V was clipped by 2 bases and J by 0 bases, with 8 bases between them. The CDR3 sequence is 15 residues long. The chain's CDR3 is CASSEQQTSGNTIYF. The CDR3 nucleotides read TGTGCCAGCAGTGAACAACAGACCTCTGGAAACACCATATATTTT.

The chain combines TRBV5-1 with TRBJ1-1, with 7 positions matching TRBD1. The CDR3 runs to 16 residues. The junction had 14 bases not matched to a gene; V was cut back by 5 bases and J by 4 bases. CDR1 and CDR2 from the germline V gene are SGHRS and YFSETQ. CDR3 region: CASSKGALSRGTEAFF. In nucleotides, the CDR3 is TGCGCCAGCAGTAAGGGGGCCCTCTCTAGAGGCACTGAAGCTTTCTTT.

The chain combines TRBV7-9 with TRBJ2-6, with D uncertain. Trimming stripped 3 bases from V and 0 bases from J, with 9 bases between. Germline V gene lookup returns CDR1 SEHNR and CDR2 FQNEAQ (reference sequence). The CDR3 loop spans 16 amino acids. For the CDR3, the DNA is TGTGCCAGCAGCTTTTGGAGACTCTCTGGGGCCAACGTCCTGACTTTC. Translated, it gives CASSFWRLSGANVLTF.

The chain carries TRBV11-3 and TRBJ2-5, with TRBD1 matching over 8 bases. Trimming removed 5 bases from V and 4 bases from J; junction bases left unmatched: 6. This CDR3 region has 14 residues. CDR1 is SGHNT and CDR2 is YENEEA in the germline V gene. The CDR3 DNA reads TGTGCCAGCAGCGTCAGGGGGCGCACAGAGACCCAGTACTTC. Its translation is CASSVRGRTETQYF.

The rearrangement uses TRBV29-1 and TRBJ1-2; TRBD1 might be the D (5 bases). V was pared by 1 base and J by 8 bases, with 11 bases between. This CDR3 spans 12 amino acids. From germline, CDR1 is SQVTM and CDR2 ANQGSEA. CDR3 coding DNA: TGCAGCGTTGAAGGGGGAGGGGTGGGCTACACCTTC. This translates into CSVEGGGVGYTF.

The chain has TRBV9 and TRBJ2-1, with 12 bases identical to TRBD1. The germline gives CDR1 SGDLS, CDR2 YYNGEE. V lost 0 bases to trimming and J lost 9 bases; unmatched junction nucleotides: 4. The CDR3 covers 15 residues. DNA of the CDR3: TGTGCCAGCAGCGTAGAGGGGACAGGGGGCCTTGAGCAGTTCTTC. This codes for CASSVEGTGGLEQFF.

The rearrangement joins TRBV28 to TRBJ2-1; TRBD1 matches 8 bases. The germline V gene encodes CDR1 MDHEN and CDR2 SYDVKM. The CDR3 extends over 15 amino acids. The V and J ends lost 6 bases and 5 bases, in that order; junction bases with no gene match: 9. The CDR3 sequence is CASRSRGRGHNEQFF. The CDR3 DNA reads TGTGCCAGCAGGTCCAGGGGGCGCGGCCACAATGAGCAGTTCTTC.

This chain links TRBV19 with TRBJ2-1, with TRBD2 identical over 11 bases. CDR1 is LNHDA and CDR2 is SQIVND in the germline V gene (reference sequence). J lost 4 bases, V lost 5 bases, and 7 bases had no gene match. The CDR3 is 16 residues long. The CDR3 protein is CASSPLAGGTYNEQFF. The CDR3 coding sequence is TGTGCCAGTAGTCCCTTAGCGGGGGGGACTTACAATGAGCAGTTCTTC.

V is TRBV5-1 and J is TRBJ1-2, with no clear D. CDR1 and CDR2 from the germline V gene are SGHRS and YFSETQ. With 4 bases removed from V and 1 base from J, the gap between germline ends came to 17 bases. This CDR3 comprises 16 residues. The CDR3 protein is CASSLLDGRGNYGYTF. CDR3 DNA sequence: TGCGCCAGCAGCCTGTTGGACGGACGGGGTAACTATGGCTACACCTTC.

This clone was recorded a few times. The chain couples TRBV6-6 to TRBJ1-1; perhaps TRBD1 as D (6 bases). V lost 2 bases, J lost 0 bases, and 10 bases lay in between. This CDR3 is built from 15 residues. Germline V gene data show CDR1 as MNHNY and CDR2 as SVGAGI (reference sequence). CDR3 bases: TGTGCCAGCAGTTACCGATGGACAGTGAACACTGAAGCTTTCTTT. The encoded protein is CASSYRWTVNTEAFF.

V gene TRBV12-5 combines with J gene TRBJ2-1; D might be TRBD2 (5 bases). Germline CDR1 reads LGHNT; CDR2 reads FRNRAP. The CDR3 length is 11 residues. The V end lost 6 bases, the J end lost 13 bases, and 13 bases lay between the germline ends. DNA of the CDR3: TGTGCTAGTGGCAGTACTAGTTTTCAGTTCTTC. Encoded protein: CASGSTSFQFF.

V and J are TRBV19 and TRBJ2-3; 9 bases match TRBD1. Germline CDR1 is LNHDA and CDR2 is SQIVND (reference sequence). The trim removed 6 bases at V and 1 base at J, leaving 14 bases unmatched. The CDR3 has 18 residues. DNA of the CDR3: TGTGCCAGTAGGGACACGCCCGGGACAGGGACCGGCACAGATACGCAGTATTTT. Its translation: CASRDTPGTGTGTDTQYF.

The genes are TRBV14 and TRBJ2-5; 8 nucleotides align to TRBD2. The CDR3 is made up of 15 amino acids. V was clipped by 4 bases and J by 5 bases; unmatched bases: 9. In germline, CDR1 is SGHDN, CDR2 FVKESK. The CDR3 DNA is TGTGCCAGCAGCCCCGGACTAGCCGATCGGGAGACCCAGTACTTC. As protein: CASSPGLADRETQYF.

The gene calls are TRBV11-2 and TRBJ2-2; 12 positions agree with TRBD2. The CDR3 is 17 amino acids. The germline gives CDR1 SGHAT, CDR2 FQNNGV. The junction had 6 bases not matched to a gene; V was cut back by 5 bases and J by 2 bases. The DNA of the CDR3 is TGTGCCAGCAGCCCTCTAGCGGGAGGGTTTAACACCGGGGAGCTGTTTTTT. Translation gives CASSPLAGGFNTGELFF.

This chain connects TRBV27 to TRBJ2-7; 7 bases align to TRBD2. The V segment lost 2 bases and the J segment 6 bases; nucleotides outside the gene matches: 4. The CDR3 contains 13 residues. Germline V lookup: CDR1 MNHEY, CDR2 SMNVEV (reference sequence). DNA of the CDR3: TGTGCCAGCAGTTTAGGCGGGAGAGCCGAGCAGTACTTC. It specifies CASSLGGRAEQYF.

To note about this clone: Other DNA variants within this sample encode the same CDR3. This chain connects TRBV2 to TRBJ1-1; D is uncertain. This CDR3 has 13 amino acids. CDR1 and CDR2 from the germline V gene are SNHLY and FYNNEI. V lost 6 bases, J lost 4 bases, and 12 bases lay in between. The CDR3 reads CASSVEGGTEAFF. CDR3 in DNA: TGTGCCAGCAGCGTCGAAGGAGGCACTGAAGCTTTCTTT.